This T cell receptor beta chain was obtained from a study of response to subunit inactivated influenza vaccine. CDR3 length equals 13 residues. The ends were cut back, 3 bases at V and 11 bases at J, with 14 bases in the middle. TCRdb analysed the RT-PCR reads with MiXCR anew, one entry per CDR3 protein. The repertoire holds about 480,000 distinct CDR3 sequences, with roughly 13% as singletons. This clonotype was observed many times. The source of this sequence is a man in his forties or fifties who received an inactivated influenza vaccine. V gene TRBV12-3 or TRBV12-4 combines with J gene TRBJ1-5, with D possibly matching TRBD1 (5 bases). Material: PBMCs from blood, obtained roughly 6 weeks after vaccination. DNA for the CDR3: TGTGCCAGCAGTTTCAGGGCGCCGCAGACCCAGCATTTT. Translated, it gives CASSFRAPQTQHF.